Listed below are T cell receptor beta chains from one sample, sequenced in a study of shared clonotypes between healthy human individuals. TCRdb's copy holds only in-frame clones and misses some; the assay was immunoSEQ multiplex PCR. The table has about 2.4 million clones, roughly 93% seen once; the top ten hold around 0.37%. The sequencing input was naive CD4+ T cells from PBMCs. These receptors came from a man between 18 and 29 years old in good health. Some clones in this sample may be carry-over from other donors' samples. Both conserved end residues are trimmed from each CDR3. The size of a clone is reported for some rows only, either as once, few or many, or as a class for expanded clones.

size,V,J,CDR3
-,TRBV29-1,TRBJ2-5,SVGREDRETQY
-,TRBV5-1,TRBJ2-5,ASSPVGTGGRETQY
-,TRBV4-1,TRBJ2-7,ASSQDREGMAPSYEQY
-,TRBV4-1,TRBJ1-4,ASSQVKRPINEKLF
-,TRBV7-9,TRBJ2-1,ASSRSGRADNEQF
-,TRBV30,TRBJ2-7,AWSGGVPEQY
few,TRBV28,TRBJ1-1,ASRENTEAF
-,TRBV11-3,TRBJ2-1,ASSLTTIGTYNEQF
-,TRBV27,TRBJ2-3,ASSSRLVTDTQY
-,TRBV11-2,TRBJ1-4,ASRGNLGTNEKLF
-,TRBV4-2,TRBJ2-7,ASSQTGTGDPLASYEQY
-,TRBV28,TRBJ2-1,ASSFQPGNEQF
-,TRBV29-1,TRBJ2-2,SVRDIRNTGELF
once,TRBV28,TRBJ1-1,AINSLPMNTEAF
-,TRBV18,TRBJ1-5,ASSPSQGNQPQH
-,TRBV28,TRBJ1-2,ASSLDRGGGYT
-,TRBV5-5,TRBJ1-1,ASSMGVMNTEAF